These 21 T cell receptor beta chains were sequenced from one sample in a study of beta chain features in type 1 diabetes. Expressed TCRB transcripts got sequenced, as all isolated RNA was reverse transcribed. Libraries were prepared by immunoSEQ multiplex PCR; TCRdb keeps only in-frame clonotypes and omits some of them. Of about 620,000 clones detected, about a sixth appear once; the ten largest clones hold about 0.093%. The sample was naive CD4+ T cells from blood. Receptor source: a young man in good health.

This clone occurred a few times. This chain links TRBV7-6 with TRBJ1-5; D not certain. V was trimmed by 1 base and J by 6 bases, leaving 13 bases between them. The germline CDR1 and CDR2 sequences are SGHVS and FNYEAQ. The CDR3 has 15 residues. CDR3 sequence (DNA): TGTGCCAGCAGCTTAGAGGGAGACCCGACTCAGCCCCAGCATTTT. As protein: CASSLEGDPTQPQHF.

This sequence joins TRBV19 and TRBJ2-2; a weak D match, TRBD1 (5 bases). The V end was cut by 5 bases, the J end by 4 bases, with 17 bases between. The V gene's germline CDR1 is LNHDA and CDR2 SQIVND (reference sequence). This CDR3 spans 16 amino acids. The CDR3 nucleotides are TGTGCCAGTAGTGTTCAGGGTATTATGGGCACCGGGGAGCTGTTTTTT. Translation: CASSVQGIMGTGELFF.

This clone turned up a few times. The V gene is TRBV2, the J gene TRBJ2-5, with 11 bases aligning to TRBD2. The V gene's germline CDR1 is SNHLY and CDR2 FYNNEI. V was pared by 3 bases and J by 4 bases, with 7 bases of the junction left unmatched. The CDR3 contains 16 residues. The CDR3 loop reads CASSDSSLAGGETQYF. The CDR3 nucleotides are TGTGCCAGCAGTGACTCTTCTCTAGCGGGGGGAGAGACCCAGTACTTC. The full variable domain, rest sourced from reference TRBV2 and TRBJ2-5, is EPEVTQTPSHQVTQMGQEVILRCVPISNHLYFYWYRQILGQKVEFLVSFYNNEISEKSEIFDDQFSVERPDGSNFTLKIRSTKLEDSAMYFCASSDSSLAGGETQYFGPGTRLLVL.

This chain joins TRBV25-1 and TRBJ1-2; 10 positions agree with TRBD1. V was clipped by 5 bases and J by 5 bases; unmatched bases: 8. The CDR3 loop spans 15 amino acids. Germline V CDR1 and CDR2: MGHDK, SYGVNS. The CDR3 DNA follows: TGTGCCAGCAGTAGACCCGGGACAGGGGATTATGGCTACACCTTC. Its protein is CASSRPGTGDYGYTF.

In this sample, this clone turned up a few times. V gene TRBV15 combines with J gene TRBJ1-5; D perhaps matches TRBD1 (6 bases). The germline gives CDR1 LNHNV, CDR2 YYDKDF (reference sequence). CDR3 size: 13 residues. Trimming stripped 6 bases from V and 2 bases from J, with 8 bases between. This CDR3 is CATRQGRNQPQHF. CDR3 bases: TGTGCCACCAGACAGGGTCGCAATCAGCCCCAGCATTTT.

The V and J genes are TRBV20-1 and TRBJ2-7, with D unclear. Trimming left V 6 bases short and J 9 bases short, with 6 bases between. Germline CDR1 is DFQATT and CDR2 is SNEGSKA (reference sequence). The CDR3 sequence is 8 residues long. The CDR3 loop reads CSAPGQYF. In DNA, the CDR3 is TGCAGTGCCCCTGGGCAGTACTTC.

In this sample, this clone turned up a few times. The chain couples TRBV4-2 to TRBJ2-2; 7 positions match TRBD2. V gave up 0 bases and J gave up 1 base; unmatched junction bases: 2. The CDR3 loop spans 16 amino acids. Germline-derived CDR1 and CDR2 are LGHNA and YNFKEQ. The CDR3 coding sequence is TGTGCCAGCAGCCAAGAGGGGAGGGTGAACACCGGGGAGCTGTTTTTT. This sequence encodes CASSQEGRVNTGELFF.

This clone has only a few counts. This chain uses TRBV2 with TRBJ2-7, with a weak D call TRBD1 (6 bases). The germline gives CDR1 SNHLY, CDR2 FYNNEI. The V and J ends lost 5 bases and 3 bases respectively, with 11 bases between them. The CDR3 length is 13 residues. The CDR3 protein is CASSTGQYYEQYF. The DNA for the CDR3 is TGTGCCAGCAGTACTGGACAGTACTACGAGCAGTACTTC.

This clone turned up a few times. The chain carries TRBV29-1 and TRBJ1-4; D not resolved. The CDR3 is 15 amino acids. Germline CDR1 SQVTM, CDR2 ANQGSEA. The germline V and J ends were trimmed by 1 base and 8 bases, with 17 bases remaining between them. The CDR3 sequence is CSVEAAVGGREKLFF. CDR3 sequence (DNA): TGCAGCGTTGAAGCTGCCGTCGGAGGTAGGGAAAAACTGTTTTTT.

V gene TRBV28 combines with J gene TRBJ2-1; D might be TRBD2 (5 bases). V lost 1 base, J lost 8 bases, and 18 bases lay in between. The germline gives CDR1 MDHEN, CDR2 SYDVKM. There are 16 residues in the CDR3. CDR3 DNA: TGTGCCAGCAGTTTATTTACTAGACCTATAAAGGATGAGCAGTTCTTC. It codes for CASSLFTRPIKDEQFF.

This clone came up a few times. The CDR3 DNA reads TGCGCCAGCAGCCAAACAGGGGGACGAAATGAAAAACTGTTTTTT. Protein: CASSQTGGRNEKLFF. The V gene is TRBV4-3, the J gene TRBJ1-4; 8 bases align to TRBD1. Germline values: CDR1 LGHNA, CDR2 YSLEER. With 2 bases clipped from V and 5 bases from J, the junction kept 4 bases outside the gene matches. This CDR3 spans 15 amino acids.

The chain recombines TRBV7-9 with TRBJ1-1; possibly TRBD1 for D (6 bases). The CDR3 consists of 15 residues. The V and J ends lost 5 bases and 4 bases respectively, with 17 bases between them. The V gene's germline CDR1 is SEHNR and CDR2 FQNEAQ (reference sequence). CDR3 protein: CASSPQGGVGTEAFF. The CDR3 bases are TGTGCCAGCAGCCCACAGGGAGGGGTGGGCACTGAAGCTTTCTTT. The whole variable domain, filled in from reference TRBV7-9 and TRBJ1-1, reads DTGVSQNPRHKITKRGQNVTFRCDPISEHNRLYWYRQTLGQGPEFLTYFQNEAQLEKSRLLSDRFSAERPKGSFSTLEIQRTEQGDSAMYLCASSPQGGVGTEAFFGQGTRLTVV.

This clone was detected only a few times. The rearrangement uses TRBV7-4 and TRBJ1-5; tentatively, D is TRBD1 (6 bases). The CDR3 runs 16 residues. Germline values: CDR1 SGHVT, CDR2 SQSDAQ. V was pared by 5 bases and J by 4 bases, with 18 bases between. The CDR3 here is CASSQQRGARNQPQHF. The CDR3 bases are TGTGCCAGCAGCCAACAGAGGGGGGCGCGGAATCAGCCCCAGCATTTT.

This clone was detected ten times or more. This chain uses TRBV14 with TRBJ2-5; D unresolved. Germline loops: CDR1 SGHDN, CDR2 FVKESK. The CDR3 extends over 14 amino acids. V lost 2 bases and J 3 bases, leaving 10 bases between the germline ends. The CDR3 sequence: CASSQYPEEETQYF. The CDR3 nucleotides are TGTGCCAGCAGCCAATATCCAGAAGAAGAGACCCAGTACTTC.

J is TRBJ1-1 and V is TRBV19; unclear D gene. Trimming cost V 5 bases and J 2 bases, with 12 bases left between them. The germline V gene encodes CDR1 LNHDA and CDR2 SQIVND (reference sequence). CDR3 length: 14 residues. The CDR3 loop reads CASSATRHNTEAFF. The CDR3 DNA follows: TGTGCCAGTAGTGCGACCCGGCATAACACTGAAGCTTTCTTT.

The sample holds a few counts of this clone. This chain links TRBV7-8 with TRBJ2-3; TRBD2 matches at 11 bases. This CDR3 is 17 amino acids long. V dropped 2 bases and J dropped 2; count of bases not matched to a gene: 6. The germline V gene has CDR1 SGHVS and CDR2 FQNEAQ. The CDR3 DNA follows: TGTGCCAGCAGCTTAAGACTAGCGGGGACTGACACAGATACGCAGTATTTT. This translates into CASSLRLAGTDTDTQYF.

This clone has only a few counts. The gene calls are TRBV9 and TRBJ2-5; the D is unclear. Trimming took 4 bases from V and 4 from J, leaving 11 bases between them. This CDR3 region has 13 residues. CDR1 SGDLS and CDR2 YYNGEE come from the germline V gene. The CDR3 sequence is CASSPSSGETQYF. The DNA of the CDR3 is TGTGCCAGCAGCCCATCTTCCGGAGAGACCCAGTACTTC.

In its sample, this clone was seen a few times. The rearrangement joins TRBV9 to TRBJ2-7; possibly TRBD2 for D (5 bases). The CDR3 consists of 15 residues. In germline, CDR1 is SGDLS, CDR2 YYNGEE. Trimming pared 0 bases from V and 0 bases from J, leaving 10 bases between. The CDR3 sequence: CASSVAMGSSYEQYF. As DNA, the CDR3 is TGTGCCAGCAGCGTAGCGATGGGGAGCTCCTACGAGCAGTACTTC.

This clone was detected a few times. The CDR3: CASSQEMQGRGEQYF. The CDR3 DNA is TGCGCCAGCAGCCAAGAAATGCAGGGACGAGGCGAGCAGTACTTC. This chain connects TRBV4-1 to TRBJ2-7; D might be TRBD1 or TRBD2, each matching 5 bases. Germline CDR1 MGHRA, CDR2 YSYEKL. The CDR3 has 15 amino acids. V was shortened by 0 bases and J by 6 bases, with 15 bases between the two germline ends.

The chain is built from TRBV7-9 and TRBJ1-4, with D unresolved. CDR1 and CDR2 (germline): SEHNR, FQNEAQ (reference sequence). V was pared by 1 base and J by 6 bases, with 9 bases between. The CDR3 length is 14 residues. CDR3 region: CASSLGHVDEKLFF. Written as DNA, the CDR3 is TGTGCCAGCAGCTTAGGACACGTGGATGAAAAACTGTTTTTT.

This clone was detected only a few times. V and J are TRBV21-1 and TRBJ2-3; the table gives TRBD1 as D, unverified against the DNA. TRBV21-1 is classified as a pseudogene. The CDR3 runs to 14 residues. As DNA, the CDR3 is TGTGCCAGCAGCAAAGGGGACATCACAGATACGCAGTATTTT. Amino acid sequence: CASSKGDITDTQYF.